This record looks at one T cell receptor beta chain sequence and its context. Its antigen remains unidentified. Nothing much larger sits one base from this clone, and base qualities are not available. Libraries came from 5' RACE. Sequenced on an Illumina HiSeq 2000. A universal primer binding site was added through template switching, and the final cDNA carried a unique molecular identifier so that TCR cDNA molecules could be counted accurately. Specific primers in the conserved constant-segment region were used to synthesize first-strand cDNA for the TCR alpha and beta chains. To control for contamination, every cDNA library carried two barcodes: a SMART-Mk sample barcode plus Illumina barcodes. TruSeq adapter sequences along with Illumina sample barcodes were introduced in two successive PCR steps. TCR alpha and beta cDNA libraries were sequenced on the Illumina HiSeq platform with custom primers. The published analysis was carried out like this. MiGEC processed the raw reads to extract unique molecular identifiers, while MiXCR was used to determine the CDR3 positions. Recombination models were inferred per individual with the repgenHMM and IGoR tools using an EM algorithm. The tcR package in R was used for shared clonotype analysis, with sharing normalized by the product of cloneset sizes. To study raw recombination free of thymic and clonal selection effects, out-of-frame nonproductive sequences were analyzed. TCRdb redid the processing of the public reads, applying fastp at Q25 and MiXCR, and retained in-frame beta chains. Rows with a matching CDR3 protein are joined into one entry that keeps the most common DNA and genes. The V and J calls were determined by TCRdb, not by the authors. This sample comprises 500,000 to 650,000 distinct CDR3 sequences, just over 7% of them detected only once. The ten largest clones represent less than 2% of the sample.

All donors were healthy Caucasians. Three pairs of female monozygotic twins, all aged about 18 to 30 years, were included in the twin cohort. Peripheral blood mononuclear cells were the source from which RNA for the TCR libraries was isolated. The CDR3, from cysteine to phenylalanine, totals 16 residues. CDR3 DNA is the only sequence kept; it has 48 bases, read in frame from the first base. Relative to germline, V is missing 2 bases and J is missing 5 bases, with 9 bases of the junction outside any gene match. CDR1 and CDR2 are read off the germline V gene as SGHDN and FVKESK. The data stem from a study of identical twins (dated by TCRdb to 2015 to 2016). Regarding the study in general: TCR alpha and beta repertoires from monozygotic twins, unrelated adults of various ages and cord blood were deep-sequenced to test whether fetal clonotypes persist. Replicate twin experiments were performed at different times using different library preparation protocols to rule out contamination. General study outcomes and caveats: Zero-insertion analyses could be partly confounded by invariant T cells such as MAIT and iNKT, though diverse VJ usage argued against such confounding for most clonotypes. Excess twin sharing in beta out-of-frame sequences was weaker because fewer shared sequences lowered the signal-to-noise ratio. Abundant cord blood beta clonotypes carried fewer insertions; young adult naive repertoires showed a weaker similar trend, while memory repertoires showed none. Out-of-frame TCR alpha sharing in monozygotic twins was systematically underestimated by recombination models, whereas sharing between unrelated individuals was in agreement with the recombination models. Because the same donors could not be followed over many years, conclusions were based on cross-sectional statistical analysis. Compared with coincidental sharing between unrelated individuals, out-of-frame TCR alpha sequences shared between twins showed an excess of sequences with low generation probability.

These same records also appear under a second study, on yellow fever vaccine responses in identical twins. From the second report: According to the authors, the vaccine-induced T cell response in identical twins seemed to be partly convergent and partly specific to each individual. In identical twins, the study followed T cell clones that responded to the vaccine with precision.

This chain joins TRBV14 to TRBJ2-5; the junction holds 9 bases that match TRBD2. The source material was PBMCs. The sequence was collected from a woman aged 18-29 years in good health. The CDR3 is CASSQRSGSGGETQYF. In nucleotide form, the sequence is TGTGCCAGCAGCCAACGTAGCGGGAGCGGAGGGGAGACCCAGTACTTC.